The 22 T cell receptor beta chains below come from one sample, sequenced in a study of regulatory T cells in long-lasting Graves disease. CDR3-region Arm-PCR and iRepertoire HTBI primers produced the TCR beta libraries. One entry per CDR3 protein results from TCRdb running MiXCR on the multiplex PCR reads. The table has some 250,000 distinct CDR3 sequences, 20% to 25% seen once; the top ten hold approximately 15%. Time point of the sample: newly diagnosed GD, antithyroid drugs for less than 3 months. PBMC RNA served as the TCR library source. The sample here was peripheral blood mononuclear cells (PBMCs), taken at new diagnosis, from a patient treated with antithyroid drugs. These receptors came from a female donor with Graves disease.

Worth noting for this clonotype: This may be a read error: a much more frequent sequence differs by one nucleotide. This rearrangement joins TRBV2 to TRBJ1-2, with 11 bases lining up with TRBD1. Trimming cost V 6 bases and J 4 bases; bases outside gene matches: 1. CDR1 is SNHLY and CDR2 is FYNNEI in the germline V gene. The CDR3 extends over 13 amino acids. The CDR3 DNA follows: TGTGCCAGCAGAGGGACAGGGGGCTATGGCTACACCTTC. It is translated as CASRGTGGYGYTF.

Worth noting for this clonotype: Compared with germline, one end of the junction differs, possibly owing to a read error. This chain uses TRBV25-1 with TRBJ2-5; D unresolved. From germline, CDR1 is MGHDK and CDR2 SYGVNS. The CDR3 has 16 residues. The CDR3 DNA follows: TGTGCCAGCAGTGACATTAGTCAGCAGTACCAAGGGACCCAGTACTTC. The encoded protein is CASSDISQQYQGTQYF.

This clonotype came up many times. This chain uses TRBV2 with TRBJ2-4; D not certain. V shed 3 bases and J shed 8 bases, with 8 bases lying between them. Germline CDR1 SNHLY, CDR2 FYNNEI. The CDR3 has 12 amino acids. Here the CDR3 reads CASSEGLDIQYF. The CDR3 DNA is TGTGCCAGCAGTGAGGGTTTAGACATTCAGTACTTC.

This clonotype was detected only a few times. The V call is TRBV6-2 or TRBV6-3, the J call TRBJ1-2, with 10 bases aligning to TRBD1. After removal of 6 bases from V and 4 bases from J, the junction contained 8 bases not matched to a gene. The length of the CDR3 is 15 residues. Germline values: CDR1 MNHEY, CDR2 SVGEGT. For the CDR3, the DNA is TGTGCCAGCAGCCGGGGACAGGGGTTGAGCTATGGCTACACCTTC. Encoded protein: CASSRGQGLSYGYTF.

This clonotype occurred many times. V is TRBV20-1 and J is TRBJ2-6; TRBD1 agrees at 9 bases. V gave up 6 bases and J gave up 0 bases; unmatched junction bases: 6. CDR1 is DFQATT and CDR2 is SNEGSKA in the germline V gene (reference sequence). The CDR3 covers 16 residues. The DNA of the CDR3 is TGCAGTGCATGGACAGGGGCGGACTCTGGGGCCAACGTCCTGACTTTC. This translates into CSAWTGADSGANVLTF.

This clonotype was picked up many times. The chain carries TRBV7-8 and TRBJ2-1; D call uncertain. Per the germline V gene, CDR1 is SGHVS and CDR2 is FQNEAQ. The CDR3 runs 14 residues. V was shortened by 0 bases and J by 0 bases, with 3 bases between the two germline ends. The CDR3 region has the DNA TGTGCCAGCAGCTTAGCGAGCTCCTACAATGAGCAGTTCTTC. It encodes CASSLASSYNEQFF. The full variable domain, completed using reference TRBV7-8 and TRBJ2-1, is GAGVSQSPRYKVAKRGQDVALRCDPISGHVSLFWYQQALGQGPEFLTYFQNEAQLDKSGLPSDRFFAERPEGSVSTLKIQRTQQEDSAVYLCASSLASSYNEQFFGPGTRLTVL.

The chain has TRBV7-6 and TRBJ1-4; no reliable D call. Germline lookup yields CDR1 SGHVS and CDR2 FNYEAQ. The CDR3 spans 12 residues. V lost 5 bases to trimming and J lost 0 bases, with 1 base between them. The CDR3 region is CASSTTNEKLFF. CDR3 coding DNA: TGTGCCAGCAGCACAACTAATGAAAAACTGTTTTTT.

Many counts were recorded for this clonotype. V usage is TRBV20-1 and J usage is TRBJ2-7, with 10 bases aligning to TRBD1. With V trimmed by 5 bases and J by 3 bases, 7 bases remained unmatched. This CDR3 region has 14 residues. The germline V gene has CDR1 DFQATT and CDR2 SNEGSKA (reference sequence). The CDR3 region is CSAGAGQGGYEQYF. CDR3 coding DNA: TGCAGTGCTGGGGCCGGACAGGGGGGCTACGAGCAGTACTTC.

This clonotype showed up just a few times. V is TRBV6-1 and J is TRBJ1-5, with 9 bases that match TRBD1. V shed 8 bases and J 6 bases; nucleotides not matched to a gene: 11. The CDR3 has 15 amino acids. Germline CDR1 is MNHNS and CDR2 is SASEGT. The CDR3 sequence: CASSPTGGLGQPQHF. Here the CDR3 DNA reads TGTGCCAGCTCACCTACAGGGGGCTTAGGTCAGCCCCAGCATTTT.

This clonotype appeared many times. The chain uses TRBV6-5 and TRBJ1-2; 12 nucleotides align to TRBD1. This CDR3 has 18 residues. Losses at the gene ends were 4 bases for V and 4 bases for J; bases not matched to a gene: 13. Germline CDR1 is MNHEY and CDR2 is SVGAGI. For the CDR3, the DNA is TGTGCCAGCAGTTTCCCTGTGGGACAGGGGGCTCGTGGCTATGGCTACACCTTC. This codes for CASSFPVGQGARGYGYTF.

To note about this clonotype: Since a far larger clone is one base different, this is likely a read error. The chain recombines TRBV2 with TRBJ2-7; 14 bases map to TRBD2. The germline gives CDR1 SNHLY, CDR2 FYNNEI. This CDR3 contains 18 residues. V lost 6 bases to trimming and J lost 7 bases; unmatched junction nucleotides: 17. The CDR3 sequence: CASRPGLAGVGSYNEQYF. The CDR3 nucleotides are TGTGCCAGCAGACCGGGACTAGCGGGAGTCGGTTCCTACAATGAGCAGTACTTC.

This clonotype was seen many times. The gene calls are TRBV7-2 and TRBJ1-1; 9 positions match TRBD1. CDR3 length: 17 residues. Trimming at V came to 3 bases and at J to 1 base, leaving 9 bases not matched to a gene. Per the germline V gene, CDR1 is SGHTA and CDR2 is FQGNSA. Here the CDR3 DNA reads TGTGCCAGCAGCTTGACCGGGACAGGGAGAAGGAACACTGAAGCTTTCTTT. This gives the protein CASSLTGTGRRNTEAFF.

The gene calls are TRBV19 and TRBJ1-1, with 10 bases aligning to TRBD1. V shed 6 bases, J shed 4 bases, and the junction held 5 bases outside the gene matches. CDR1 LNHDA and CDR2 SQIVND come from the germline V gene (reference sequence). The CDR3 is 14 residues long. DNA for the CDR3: TGTGCCAGTAGGGAGGGACAGGGGTTCACTGAAGCTTTCTTT. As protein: CASREGQGFTEAFF.

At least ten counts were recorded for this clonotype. The CDR3 DNA reads TGTGCCAGCAGTTACTCGTTGGGGACAGGGACTACGAACACTGAAGCTTTCTTT. This gives the protein CASSYSLGTGTTNTEAFF. The chain joins TRBV6-2 or TRBV6-3 to TRBJ1-1, with 9 bases fitting TRBD1. The V gene end was trimmed by 0 bases and the J gene end by 1 base; junction bases not matched to a gene: 9. Germline V gene data show CDR1 as MNHEY and CDR2 as SVGEGT. The CDR3 runs to 18 residues.

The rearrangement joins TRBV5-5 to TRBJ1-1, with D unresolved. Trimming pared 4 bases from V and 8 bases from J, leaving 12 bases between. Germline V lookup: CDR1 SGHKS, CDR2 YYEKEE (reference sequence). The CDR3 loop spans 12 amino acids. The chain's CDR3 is CASSLATLEAFF. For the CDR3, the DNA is TGTGCCAGCAGCCTTGCTACTCTGGAAGCTTTCTTT.

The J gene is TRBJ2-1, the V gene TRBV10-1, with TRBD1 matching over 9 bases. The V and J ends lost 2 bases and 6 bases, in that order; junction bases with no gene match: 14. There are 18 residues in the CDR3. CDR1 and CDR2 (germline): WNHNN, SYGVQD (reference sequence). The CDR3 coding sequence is TGCGCCAGCAGTGAGCTAAAATTTGGGACAGGGAGTATCAATGAGCAGTTCTTC. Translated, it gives CASSELKFGTGSINEQFF.

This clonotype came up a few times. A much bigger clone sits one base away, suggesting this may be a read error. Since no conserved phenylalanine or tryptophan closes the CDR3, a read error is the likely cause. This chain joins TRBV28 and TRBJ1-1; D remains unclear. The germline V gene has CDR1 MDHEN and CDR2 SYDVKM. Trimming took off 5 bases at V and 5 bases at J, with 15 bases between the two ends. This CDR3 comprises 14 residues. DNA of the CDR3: TGTGCCAGCAGTCCCCCCCGTGTCTCTACTGAAGCTTTCCTT. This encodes CASSPPRVSTEAFL.

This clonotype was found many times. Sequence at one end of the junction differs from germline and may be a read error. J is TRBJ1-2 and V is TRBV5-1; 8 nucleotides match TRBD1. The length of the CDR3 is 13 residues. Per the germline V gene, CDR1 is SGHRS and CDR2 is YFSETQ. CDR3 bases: TGTGCCAGCAGCCCGGACAGGGATCACGGCTACACCTTC. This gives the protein CASSPDRDHGYTF.

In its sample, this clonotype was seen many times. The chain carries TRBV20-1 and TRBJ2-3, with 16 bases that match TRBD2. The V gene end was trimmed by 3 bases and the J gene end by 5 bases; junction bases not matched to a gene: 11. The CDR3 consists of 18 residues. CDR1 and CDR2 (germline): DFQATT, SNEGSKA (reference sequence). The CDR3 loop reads CSARPLGTSGGAGDTQYF. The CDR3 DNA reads TGCAGTGCTAGGCCACTGGGGACTAGCGGGGGGGCCGGAGATACGCAGTATTTT.

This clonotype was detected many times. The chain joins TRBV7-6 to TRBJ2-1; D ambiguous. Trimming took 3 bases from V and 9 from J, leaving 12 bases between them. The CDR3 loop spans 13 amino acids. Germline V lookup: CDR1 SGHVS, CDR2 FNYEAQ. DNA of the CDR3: TGTGCCAGCAGCTTTATCAGCGACGCTGAGCAGTTCTTC. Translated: CASSFISDAEQFF. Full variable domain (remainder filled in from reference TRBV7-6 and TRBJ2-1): GAGVSQSPRYKVTKRGQDVALRCDPISGHVSLYWYRQALGQGPEFLTYFNYEAQQDKSGLPNDRFSAERPEGSISTLTIQRTEQRDSAMYRCASSFISDAEQFFGPGTRLTVL.

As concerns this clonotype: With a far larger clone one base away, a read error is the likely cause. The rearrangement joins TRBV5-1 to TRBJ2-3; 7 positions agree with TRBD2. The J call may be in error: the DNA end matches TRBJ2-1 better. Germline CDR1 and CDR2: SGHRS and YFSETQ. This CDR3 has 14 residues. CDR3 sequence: CASSLDAGVYEQFF. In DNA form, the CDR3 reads TGCGCCAGCAGCTTGGACGCGGGAGTCTACGAGCAGTTCTTC.

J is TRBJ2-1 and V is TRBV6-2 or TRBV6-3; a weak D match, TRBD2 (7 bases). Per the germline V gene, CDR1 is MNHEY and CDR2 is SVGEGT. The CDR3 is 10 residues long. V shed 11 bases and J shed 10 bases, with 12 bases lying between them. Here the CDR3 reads CAVGGVEQFF. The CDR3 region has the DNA TGTGCCGTAGGGGGGGTGGAGCAGTTCTTC.